Listed here are 13 T cell receptor beta chains from one sample, sequenced in a study of CD8 T cells in ankylosing spondylitis. One entry per CDR3 protein results from TCRdb running MiXCR on the 5' RACE reads. The sample carries about 130,000 distinct CDR3 sequences, roughly an eighth recorded once. Specimen: blood, either unsorted or a sorted T cell fraction (not recorded which). The receptors were gathered from a female donor with ankylosing spondylitis or in good health (not recorded which).

This clonotype was observed once. This chain joins TRBV5-1 and TRBJ1-2; maybe TRBD1 (5 bases). CDR3 length: 13 amino acids. The germline V gene encodes CDR1 SGHRS and CDR2 YFSETQ. Trimming cost V 5 bases and J 7 bases, with 15 bases left between them. CDR3 amino acids: CASSPGTDLGYTF. CDR3 DNA: TGCGCCAGCAGTCCCGGGACGGACCTTGGCTACACCTTC.

V usage is TRBV29-1 and J usage is TRBJ1-3, with D unresolved. Trimming left V 6 bases short and J 0 bases short, with 12 bases between. Germline V CDR1 and CDR2: SQVTM, ANQGSEA. The CDR3 spans 14 residues. The CDR3 spells CSVGNLDSGNTIYF. CDR3 nucleotide sequence: TGCAGCGTGGGCAACCTGGACTCTGGAAACACCATATATTTT.

This clonotype was observed at least ten times. J is TRBJ2-2 and V is TRBV5-1, with 10 nucleotides matching TRBD2. CDR1 SGHRS and CDR2 YFSETQ come from the germline V gene. The CDR3 runs 14 residues. J lost 10 bases, V lost 3 bases, and 6 bases had no gene match. The DNA for the CDR3 is TGCGCCAGCAGCTCAGCGGGGGGGCCGTCGGAGCTGTTTTTT. It is translated as CASSSAGGPSELFF. Full variable domain (rest looked up from reference TRBV5-1 and TRBJ2-2): KAGVTQTPRYLIKTRGQQVTLSCSPISGHRSVSWYQQTPGQGLQFLFEYFSETQRNKGNFPGRFSGRQFSNSRSEMNVSTLELGDSALYLCASSSAGGPSELFFGEGSRLTVL.

This clonotype has at least ten counts. The rearrangement uses TRBV5-6 and TRBJ2-7, with D possibly being TRBD2 (6 bases). The CDR3 length is 14 residues. Looked up from germline, CDR1 is SGHDT and CDR2 is YYEEEE. V was pared by 0 bases and J by 5 bases, with 12 bases between. The CDR3 DNA reads as TGTGCCAGCAGCTTGGGGGACTCCGACCACGAGCAGTACTTC. Its protein product is CASSLGDSDHEQYF.

This clonotype has a count of ten or more. The CDR3 DNA follows: TGTGCCAGCAGCTATATACCGACTGCGGATACGCAGTATTTT. Translation gives CASSYIPTADTQYF. The chain employs TRBV7-8 and TRBJ2-3; no firm D call. CDR3 size: 14 residues. CDR1 is SGHVS, CDR2 FQNEAQ, per germline. V was cut by 4 bases and J by 6 bases, with 14 bases left in between. Full variable domain (outside the CDR3, taken from reference TRBV7-8 and TRBJ2-3): GAGVSQSPRYKVAKRGQDVALRCDPISGHVSLFWYQQALGQGPEFLTYFQNEAQLDKSGLPSDRFFAERPEGSVSTLKIQRTQQEDSAVYLCASSYIPTADTQYFGPGTRLTVL.

This clonotype was seen repeatedly, ten times or more. The chain combines TRBV11-1 with TRBJ2-1; TRBD1 might be the D (7 bases). Trimming left V 5 bases short and J 2 bases short, with 22 bases between. This CDR3 is 18 amino acids long. Germline assignment: CDR1 SGHAT and CDR2 FQDESV (reference sequence). The chain's CDR3 is CASSPTRETGKAYNEQFF. In DNA form, the CDR3 reads TGTGCCAGCAGCCCGACCCGGGAGACAGGGAAGGCCTACAATGAGCAGTTCTTC.

The gene calls are TRBV10-3 and TRBJ1-2, with no clear D. The length of the CDR3 is 14 residues. Germline-derived CDR1 and CDR2 are ENHRY and SYGVKD. Deletions cut 0 bases from V and 5 bases from J, with 10 bases between. This CDR3 reads CAISESLGSYGYTF. The CDR3 bases are TGTGCCATCAGTGAGTCGTTGGGCTCTTATGGCTACACCTTC.

A few counts support this clonotype. The chain combines TRBV5-1 with TRBJ2-1, with TRBD2 matching over 8 bases. The CDR3 loop spans 16 amino acids. With 7 bases clipped from V and 8 bases from J, the junction kept 17 bases outside the gene matches. The germline V gene encodes CDR1 SGHRS and CDR2 YFSETQ. This chain's CDR3 is CASSSGRTAGEDEQFF. The CDR3 DNA is TGCGCCAGCTCATCCGGGCGGACAGCGGGAGAAGATGAGCAGTTCTTC.

This clonotype was detected only a few times. V gene TRBV6-1 combines with J gene TRBJ2-1; D is uncertain. This CDR3 is built from 14 residues. V lost 8 bases, J lost 2 bases, and 13 bases lay in between. Germline V gene data show CDR1 as MNHNS and CDR2 as SASEGT. The CDR3 region has the DNA TGTGCCAGCTCGCGAGGACGGGCCTACAATGAGCAGTTCTTC. This codes for CASSRGRAYNEQFF.

This clonotype was counted a few times. The J gene is TRBJ1-2, the V gene TRBV6-1; 9 positions match TRBD1. This CDR3 region has 16 residues. V was pared by 8 bases and J by 5 bases, with 15 bases of the junction left unmatched. CDR1 is MNHNS and CDR2 is SASEGT in the germline V gene. In DNA, the CDR3 is TGTGCCAGCTCCCGAAGGGACAGGGCAACGGAGTATGGCTACACCTTC. As protein: CASSRRDRATEYGYTF.

The chain employs TRBV3-1 and TRBJ2-5; tentatively, D is TRBD1 (7 bases). Germline V gene sequence: CDR1 LGHDT, CDR2 YNNKEL (reference sequence). The CDR3 covers 15 residues. The V gene lost 3 bases and the J gene lost 4 bases, with 15 bases spanning the gap. In nucleotides, the CDR3 is TGTGCCAGCAGCCACCCCCAGGGGGGAGGAGAGACCCAGTACTTC. Its protein product is CASSHPQGGGETQYF.

This clonotype was detected ten times or more. The chain is built from TRBV29-1 and TRBJ1-1, with 9 bases matching TRBD1. From germline, CDR1 is SQVTM and CDR2 ANQGSEA. Trimming at V came to 0 bases and at J to 8 bases, leaving 4 bases not matched to a gene. This CDR3 contains 13 residues. The CDR3 loop is CSVEEGTGREAFF. The DNA of the CDR3 is TGCAGCGTTGAAGAGGGGACAGGGAGGGAAGCTTTCTTT.

The chain uses TRBV3-1 and TRBJ2-7, with 10 bases lining up with TRBD2. The V gene's germline CDR1 is LGHDT and CDR2 YNNKEL (reference sequence). The CDR3 is 18 residues long. The V gene end was trimmed by 1 base and the J gene end by 0 bases; junction bases not matched to a gene: 9. CDR3 sequence (DNA): TGTGCCAGCAGCCAAGTATATACGAAGCGGGAGGGCTCCTACGAGCAGTACTTC. Its protein product is CASSQVYTKREGSYEQYF.